What follows describes a single T cell receptor (beta chain). The protocol was immunoSEQ multiplex PCR, while the TCRdb copy is restricted to in-frame clones and leaves out a portion. The repertoire holds approximately 13,000 clones, with approximately 79% as singletons. Regarding treatment: randomized to nivolumab then ipilimumab (arm A) or the reverse (arm B). No patient had prior DNA-damaging chemotherapy. PBMC sorting kept live CD3+CD8+ cells without CD19 or CD56. This sample was taken from a study of sequential checkpoint blockade in melanoma. Study as a whole: Patients were randomized 1:1 to nivolumab-then-ipilimumab or ipilimumab-then-nivolumab first-line.

This CDR3 spans 16 amino acids. The source material was CD8+ T cells sorted from blood (inferred from file names), sampled from a patient given nivolumab and ipilimumab in sequence. The V call is TRBV21-1, the J call TRBJ1-2; TRBD1 is the table's D call, not checked against the DNA. TRBV21-1 is a pseudogene. The clonotype was recovered from a human patient with melanoma. Some clones in this sample may be carry-over from other donors' samples. The CDR3, as DNA: TGTGCCAGCAGCAAAGGCAGGGACAGCTCTTACTATGGCTACACCTTC. It is translated as CASSKGRDSSYYGYTF.